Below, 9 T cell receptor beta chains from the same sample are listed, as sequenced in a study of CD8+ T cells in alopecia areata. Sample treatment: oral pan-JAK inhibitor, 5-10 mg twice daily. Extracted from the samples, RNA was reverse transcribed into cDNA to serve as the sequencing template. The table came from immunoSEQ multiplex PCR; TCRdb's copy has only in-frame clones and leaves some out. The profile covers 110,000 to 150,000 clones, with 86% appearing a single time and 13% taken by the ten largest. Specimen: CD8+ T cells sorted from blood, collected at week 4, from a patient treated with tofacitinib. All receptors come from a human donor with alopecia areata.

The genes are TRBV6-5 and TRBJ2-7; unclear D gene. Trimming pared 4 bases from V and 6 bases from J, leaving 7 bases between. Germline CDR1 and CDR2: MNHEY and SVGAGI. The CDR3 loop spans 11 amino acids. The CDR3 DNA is TGTGCCAGCAGTTCCTCGGGCGAGCAGTACTTC. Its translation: CASSSSGEQYF.

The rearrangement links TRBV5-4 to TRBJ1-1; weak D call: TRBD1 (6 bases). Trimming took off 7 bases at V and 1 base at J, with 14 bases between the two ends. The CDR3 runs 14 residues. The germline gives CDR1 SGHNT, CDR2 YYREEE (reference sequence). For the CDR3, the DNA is TGTGCCAGCGAGGCGGGGGGGGCGAACACTGAAGCTTTCTTT. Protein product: CASEAGGANTEAFF.

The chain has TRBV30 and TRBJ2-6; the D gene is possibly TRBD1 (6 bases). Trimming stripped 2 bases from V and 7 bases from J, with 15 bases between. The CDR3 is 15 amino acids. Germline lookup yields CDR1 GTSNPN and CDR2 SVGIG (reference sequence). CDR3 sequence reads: CAWSQDSGVANVLTF. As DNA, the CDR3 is TGTGCCTGGAGTCAGGACAGTGGAGTAGCCAACGTCCTGACTTTC.

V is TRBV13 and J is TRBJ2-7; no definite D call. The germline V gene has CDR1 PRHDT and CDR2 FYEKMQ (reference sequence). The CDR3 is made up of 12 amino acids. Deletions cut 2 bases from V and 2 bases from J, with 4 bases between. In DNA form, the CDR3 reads TGTGCCAGCAGCTTAAGTACCTACGAGCAGTACTTC. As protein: CASSLSTYEQYF.

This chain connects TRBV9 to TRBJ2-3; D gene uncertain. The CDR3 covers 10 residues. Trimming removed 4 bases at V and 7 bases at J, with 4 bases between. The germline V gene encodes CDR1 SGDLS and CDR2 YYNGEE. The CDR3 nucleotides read TGTGCCAGCAGCCCCCATACGCAGTATTTT. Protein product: CASSPHTQYF.

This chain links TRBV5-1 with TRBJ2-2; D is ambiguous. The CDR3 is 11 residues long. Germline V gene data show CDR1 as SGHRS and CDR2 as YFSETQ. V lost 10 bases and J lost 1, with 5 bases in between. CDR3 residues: CASRNTGELFF. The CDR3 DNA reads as TGCGCCTCTAGGAACACCGGGGAGCTGTTTTTT.

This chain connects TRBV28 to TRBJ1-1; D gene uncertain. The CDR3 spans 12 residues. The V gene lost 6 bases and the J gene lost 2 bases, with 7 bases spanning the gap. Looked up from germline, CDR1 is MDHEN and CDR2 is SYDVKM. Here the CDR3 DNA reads TGTGCCAGCAGCGCCGATAACACTGAAGCTTTCTTT. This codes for CASSADNTEAFF. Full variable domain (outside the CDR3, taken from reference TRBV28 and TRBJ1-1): DVKVTQSSRYLVKRTGEKVFLECVQDMDHENMFWYRQDPGLGLRLIYFSYDVKMKEKGDIPEGYSVSREKKERFSLILESASTNQTSMYLCASSADNTEAFFGQGTRLTVV.

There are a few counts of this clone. CDR3 in DNA: TGCAGCGTTGCCCCAGGGGGGAGCGGATACGAGCAGTACTTC. Encoded protein: CSVAPGGSGYEQYF. V gene TRBV29-1 combines with J gene TRBJ2-7; D might be TRBD1 (7 bases). This CDR3 has 14 residues. V was shortened by 4 bases and J by 4 bases, with 17 bases between the two germline ends. Germline lookup yields CDR1 SQVTM and CDR2 ANQGSEA.

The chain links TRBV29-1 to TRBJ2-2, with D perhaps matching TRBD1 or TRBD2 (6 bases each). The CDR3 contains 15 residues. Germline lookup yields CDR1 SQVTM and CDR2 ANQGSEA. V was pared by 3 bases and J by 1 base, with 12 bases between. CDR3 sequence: CSVEDEGGNTGELFF. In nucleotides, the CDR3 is TGCAGCGTTGAGGATGAGGGGGGGAACACCGGGGAGCTGTTTTTT.